These T cell receptor beta chains were read from a single sample in a study of vaccination effects on CD4 cells after COVID-19. TCRdb's copy holds only in-frame clones and misses some; the assay was immunoSEQ multiplex PCR. Among 30,000 to 35,000 clones listed, roughly two thirds were seen once. These receptors' antigens are unknown. The sample in question was CD4+ T cells from PBMCs cultured with HCoV-229E spike peptides, obtained before COVID-19 vaccination. The receptors stem from a human donor who received a COVID-19 vaccine. The conserved cysteine and the conserved F or W are not part of the CDR3 here.

TRBJ2-1 TRBV2 ASSEAETSITEQF
TRBJ2-3 TRBV15 ATSRGRTDTQY
TRBJ1-1 TRBV7-9 ASSPRVVEAF
TRBJ2-1 TRBV7-3 ASSSHSPGTPNEQF
TRBJ2-7 TRBV7-2 ASSWKAGGREQY
TRBJ2-3 TRBV25-1 ASKFGASTDTQY
TRBJ1-1 TRBV6-6 ASSRSPEAF
TRBJ1-1 TRBV4-1 ASSQTPVPTEAF
TRBJ1-1 TRBV5-4 ASSLEGLKAAF
TRBJ2-6 TRBV5-8 ASSSSPGANVLT
TRBJ2-1 TRBV4-1 ASSQDGFDGEQF
TRBJ2-1 TRBV5-1 ASSFDSEQF
TRBJ2-5 TRBV11-2 ASSVGVQETQY
TRBJ2-7 TRBV6-6 ASSWRNEQY
TRBJ2-1 TRBV6-6 ASSYSVRNREQF